The TCR beta chain under discussion was sequenced for a study of T cells after somatic rescue of genetic block. This CDR3 has 16 amino acids. The V end lost 5 bases, the J end lost 1 base, and 17 bases lay between the germline ends. Looked up from germline, CDR1 is SGHTA and CDR2 is FQGNSA. Assay used: immunoSEQ multiplex PCR; TCRdb lists only in-frame clones, some missing. The sample carries roughly 110,000 clones, under 95% recorded once. The clonotype was recovered from a woman younger than 30. Sequencing input: peripheral blood mononuclear cells (PBMCs). This chain links TRBV7-2 with TRBJ1-1; no reliable D call. CDR3 amino acids: CASSLRAPRGNTEAFF. The DNA of the CDR3 is TGTGCCAGCAGCCTCCGGGCCCCCCGGGGGAACACTGAAGCTTTCTTT.